This T cell receptor beta chain was identified in a study of T cell repertoires in cytomegalovirus infection. In the study overall: In the study, CMV epitopes included recently identified HLA-C-restricted and well-studied HLA-B-restricted ones.

Regarding this clonotype: Antigen: not known.

TCRdb reanalysed the reads using MiXCR and keeps one entry per CDR3 protein. The top ten clones hold 20% of a sample with around 310,000 distinct CDR3 sequences, approximately 32% of them seen once. The material sequenced was cultured PBMCs, taken from culture after CMV antigen stimulation. This clonotype originated in a human donor in good health (CMV status not recorded). Some clones in this sample may be carry-over from other donors' samples.

This chain's CDR3 is CASSPGSANYGYTF. CDR3 in DNA: TGCGCCAGCAGTCCGGGGTCAGCCAACTATGGCTACACCTTC. The chain recombines TRBV5-1 with TRBJ1-2; D is unresolved. Trimming pared 5 bases from V and 2 bases from J, leaving 13 bases between. This CDR3 region has 14 residues. Looked up from germline, CDR1 is SGHRS and CDR2 is YFSETQ.